A single sample is the source of the 3 T cell receptor beta chains below, sequenced in a study of T cells in Graves' hyperthyroidism and ophthalmopathy. Authors of the study amplified TCR beta CDR3 regions from RNA transcripts. RT-PCR in the first round (using the HTBI primer set) targeted the TCR CDR3. TCRdb reprocessed the multiplex PCR reads via MiXCR and lists one record per CDR3 protein. The profile shows approximately 590,000 distinct CDR3 sequences, more than 15% of them singletons. Sequencing input: blood. All receptors derive from a woman aged 25-40 years with Graves' hyperthyroidism.

This clonotype was seen repeatedly, ten times or more. The chain uses TRBV28 and TRBJ1-1, with TRBD1 as a possible D gene (5 bases). Germline V CDR1 and CDR2: MDHEN, SYDVKM. With 3 bases removed from V and 7 bases from J, the gap between germline ends came to 18 bases. The CDR3 spans 15 residues. The CDR3 nucleotides are TGTGCCAGCAGTTTCCTACCGCAGGGTGATGGTGAAGCTTTCTTT. It codes for CASSFLPQGDGEAFF.

This clonotype was seen more than once but under ten times. One end of the junction is discordant with germline, which a read error may explain. The J gene is TRBJ2-1, the V gene TRBV7-9; 13 bases fit TRBD2. This CDR3 contains 15 residues. The germline CDR1 and CDR2 sequences are SEHNR and FQNEAQ (reference sequence). This chain's CDR3 is CASSTTSGRSNEQFF. The DNA of the CDR3 is TGTGCCAGCAGCACGACTAGCGGGAGGAGTAATGAACAGTTCTTC.

This chain uses TRBV29-1 with TRBJ2-1, with 7 bases matching TRBD1. Trimming cost V 4 bases and J 3 bases; bases outside gene matches: 15. The CDR3 spans 17 residues. The germline V gene has CDR1 SQVTM and CDR2 ANQGSEA. The CDR3 spells CSVAGLGVGTDYNEQFF. The CDR3 coding sequence is TGCAGCGTTGCTGGGTTGGGGGTTGGGACAGACTACAATGAGCAGTTCTTC.